Shown below are 15 T cell receptor beta chains from a single sample sequenced in a study of T-cell reconstitution after alpha-beta-depleted transplantation in children listed by TCRdb under 2016. Taken with the paper, the label for treatment or condition translates to: allogeneic hematopoietic cell transplantation with graft depleted of TCRalphabeta T cells and CD19 B cells. The library was built by means of PCR. These reads were obtained on an Illumina HiSeq 2500. To normalize quantification of the TCRbeta repertoire, the TCR libraries were built with molecular barcoding that relied on unique molecular identifiers. The raw public reads went through TCRdb reprocessing: fastp at Q25, MiXCR clone calling, in-frame beta chains kept. Each entry merges the rows of one CDR3 protein and shows their most common DNA and genes. Here the sample has 15,000 or so distinct CDR3 sequences; approximately 5.1% occur a single time. The top ten hold 6.9% of the sample.

The sequencing used PBMCs, collected before TCRalphabeta/CD19-depleted stem cell transplant. These receptor sequences come from a boy under 18 with acute lymphoblastic leukemia, due to receive a stem cell transplant.

This clonotype was observed at least ten times. The gene calls are TRBV4-2 and TRBJ2-2; D may be TRBD2 (5 bases). CDR1 and CDR2 from the germline V gene are LGHNA and YNFKEQ. The V and J ends lost 1 base and 1 base respectively, with 10 bases between them. This CDR3 is built from 16 residues. The CDR3 spells CASSQGERLNTGELFF. The CDR3 DNA reads TGTGCCAGCAGCCAAGGGGAGCGTTTGAACACCGGGGAGCTGTTTTTT.

This clonotype has ten or more counts. This chain connects TRBV20-1 to TRBJ1-6; tentative D call: TRBD1 (6 bases). CDR1 is DFQATT, CDR2 SNEGSKA, per germline (reference sequence). The length of the CDR3 is 16 residues. V lost 3 bases to trimming and J lost 7 bases, with 19 bases between them. CDR3 protein: CSASRLGAASNSPLHF. The CDR3 coding sequence is TGCAGTGCTAGTCGGTTGGGGGCAGCTTCAAATTCACCCCTCCACTTT.

This clonotype was counted at least ten times. V usage is TRBV3-1 and J usage is TRBJ2-2; weak D call: TRBD2 (6 bases). The CDR3 totals 14 residues. The ends were cut back, 3 bases at V and 5 bases at J, with 10 bases in the middle. In germline, CDR1 is LGHDT, CDR2 YNNKEL (reference sequence). The CDR3 loop is CASSQVGGTGELFF. DNA of the CDR3: TGTGCCAGCAGCCAGGTCGGGGGAACCGGGGAGCTGTTTTTT.

This clonotype was found many times. The chain uses TRBV15 and TRBJ2-6, with 7 nucleotides matching TRBD1. Per the germline V gene, CDR1 is LNHNV and CDR2 is YYDKDF (reference sequence). Trimming removed 2 bases from V and 0 bases from J; junction bases left unmatched: 16. This CDR3 is built from 21 residues. CDR3 DNA sequence: TGTGCCACCAGCAGACTAATGGGACAGCGAGACGATAACTCTGGGGCCAACGTCCTGACTTTC. Its protein is CATSRLMGQRDDNSGANVLTF.

The table lists this clonotype with many counts. The gene calls are TRBV14 and TRBJ1-1; possibly TRBD1 for D (6 bases). The CDR3 extends over 15 amino acids. The V and J ends lost 4 bases and 1 base respectively, with 13 bases between them. Germline V gene sequence: CDR1 SGHDN, CDR2 FVKESK. CDR3 DNA: TGTGCCAGCAGCCCACTAAGAGGGGGGAACACTGAAGCTTTCTTT. Its translation is CASSPLRGGNTEAFF.

In its sample, this clonotype is medium-sized. The CDR3 coding sequence is TGTGCCATCAGTGAAACGCACGAGCAGTACTTC. This codes for CAISETHEQYF. The chain has TRBV10-3 and TRBJ2-7; the D is unclear. The V end lost 3 bases, the J end lost 5 bases, and 5 bases lay between the germline ends. The CDR3 totals 11 residues. Germline-derived CDR1 and CDR2 are ENHRY and SYGVKD.

By share, this clonotype ranks as medium-sized. The chain joins TRBV27 to TRBJ2-1; D is ambiguous. The CDR3 runs 11 residues. Trimming stripped 3 bases from V and 6 bases from J, with 3 bases between. Per the germline V gene, CDR1 is MNHEY and CDR2 is SMNVEV (reference sequence). The CDR3 bases are TGTGCCAGCAGTTTGGGCAATGAGCAGTTCTTC. Residues: CASSLGNEQFF.

In its sample, this clonotype was seen many times. The rearrangement links TRBV28 to TRBJ2-4, with TRBD1 matching over 8 bases. The junction had 10 bases not matched to a gene; V was cut back by 0 bases and J by 0 bases. The CDR3 extends over 19 amino acids. Germline CDR1 is MDHEN and CDR2 is SYDVKM. The CDR3, as DNA: TGTGCCAGCAGTTTATGTTCAGGGGGCGATGGGAAAGCCAAAAACATTCAGTACTTC. Its protein is CASSLCSGGDGKAKNIQYF.

This clonotype is classed as medium-sized. The gene calls are TRBV2 and TRBJ1-1, with D possibly matching TRBD1 (5 bases). Germline CDR1 SNHLY, CDR2 FYNNEI. The CDR3 sequence is 15 residues long. V was trimmed by 3 bases and J by 5 bases, leaving 16 bases between them. The CDR3 coding sequence is TGTGCCAGCAGTGAGAGACAGATAAGGGGAACTGAAGCTTTCTTT. Translating it yields CASSERQIRGTEAFF.

At least ten counts were recorded for this clonotype. This chain links TRBV6-2 or TRBV6-3 with TRBJ2-7, with a possible D match to TRBD1 (6 bases). Trimming cost V 4 bases and J 3 bases, with 16 bases left between them. CDR1 MNHEY and CDR2 SVGEGT come from the germline V gene. The CDR3 runs to 15 residues. CDR3 loop: CASSSWTGGLYEQYF. CDR3 DNA: TGTGCCAGCAGTTCATGGACTGGGGGCCTCTACGAGCAGTACTTC.

This clonotype was counted many times. The genes are TRBV19 and TRBJ1-5, with D uncertain. Germline V CDR1 and CDR2: LNHDA, SQIVND (reference sequence). V was trimmed by 1 base and J by 0 bases, leaving 7 bases between them. The length of the CDR3 is 15 residues. CDR3 sequence: CASSIGRYSNQPQHF. The CDR3 DNA follows: TGTGCCAGTAGTATAGGCAGATATAGCAATCAGCCCCAGCATTTT.

By frequency in the sample, this clonotype is medium-sized. This chain connects TRBV7-2 to TRBJ2-1; D tentatively fits TRBD1 or TRBD2 (5 bases each). V dropped 1 base and J dropped 7 bases, with 23 bases sitting between them. CDR3 length: 18 amino acids. Germline loops: CDR1 SGHTA, CDR2 FQGNSA. The CDR3 DNA reads as TGTGCCAGCAGCTTAGGGAGCGGACACCCCCCGAAGGGGAATGAGCAGTTCTTC. Encoded protein: CASSLGSGHPPKGNEQFF.

This clonotype has at least ten counts. J is TRBJ2-2 and V is TRBV7-7, with 8 bases that match TRBD2. The CDR3 covers 15 residues. The ends lost 2 bases at V and 4 bases at J; junction bases unmatched: 3. Looked up from germline, CDR1 is SSHAT and CDR2 is FNYEAQ (reference sequence). The CDR3, as DNA: TGTGCCAGCAGCTTAATCGCGGGGGGCACCGGGGAGCTGTTTTTT. Protein sequence: CASSLIAGGTGELFF.

This clonotype has a count of ten or more. The chain couples TRBV11-3 to TRBJ2-1; 10 nucleotides match TRBD1. The CDR3 consists of 12 residues. In germline, CDR1 is SGHNT, CDR2 YENEEA. Losses at the gene ends were 3 bases for V and 13 bases for J; bases not matched to a gene: 3. CDR3 amino acids: CASSFGQGDQFF. In DNA form, the CDR3 reads TGTGCCAGCAGCTTCGGACAGGGGGATCAGTTCTTC.

This clonotype occurred many times. The chain recombines TRBV6-6 with TRBJ1-1, with D uncertain. This CDR3 has 13 residues. Between the trimmed V and J ends, which lost 6 bases and 6 bases, there was a span of 14 bases. The V gene's germline CDR1 is MNHNY and CDR2 SVGAGI (reference sequence). The DNA of the CDR3 is TGTGCCAGCAGCCAAGGCCGGCCCCCTGAAGCTTTCTTT. It codes for CASSQGRPPEAFF.